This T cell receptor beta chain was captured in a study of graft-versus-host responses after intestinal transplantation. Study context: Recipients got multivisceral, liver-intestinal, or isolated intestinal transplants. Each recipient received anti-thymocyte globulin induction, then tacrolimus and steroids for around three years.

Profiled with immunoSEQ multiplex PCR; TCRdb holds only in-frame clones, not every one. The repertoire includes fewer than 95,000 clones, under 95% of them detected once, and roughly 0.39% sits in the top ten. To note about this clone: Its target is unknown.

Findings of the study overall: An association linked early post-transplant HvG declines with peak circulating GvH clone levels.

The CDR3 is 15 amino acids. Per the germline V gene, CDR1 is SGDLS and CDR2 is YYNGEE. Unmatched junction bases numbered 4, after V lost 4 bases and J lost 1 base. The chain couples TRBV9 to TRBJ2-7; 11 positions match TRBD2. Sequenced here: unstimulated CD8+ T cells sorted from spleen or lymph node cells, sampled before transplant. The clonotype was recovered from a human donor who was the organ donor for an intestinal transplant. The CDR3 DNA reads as TGTGCCAGCAGCCGCGGGACTAGCGGTTCCTACGAGCAGTACTTC. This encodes CASSRGTSGSYEQYF.